Shown below are 2 T cell receptor beta chains from a single sample sequenced in a study of T cell responses to AZD1222 COVID-19 vaccine. This table comes from immunoSEQ multiplex PCR, and its TCRdb copy is limited to in-frame clones, with some not included. There are about 130,000 clones in the sample; approximately 94% occur only once, and roughly 6.6% lies in the top ten. Material: peripheral blood, obtained on day 0 of AZD1222 vaccination. These receptor sequences come from an adult in good health.

The J gene is TRBJ2-5, the V gene TRBV19, with D hard to call. Germline-derived CDR1 and CDR2 are LNHDA and SQIVND (reference sequence). Trimming took 8 bases from V and 2 from J, leaving 12 bases between them. The CDR3 contains 13 residues. As DNA, the CDR3 is TGTGCCAGTTCTTCTGACGGGCAAGAGACCCAGTACTTC. Residues: CASSSDGQETQYF.

The J gene is TRBJ1-2, the V gene TRBV30; TRBD1 is a possible D gene (6 bases). V was cut by 2 bases and J by 0 bases, with 16 bases left in between. In germline, CDR1 is GTSNPN, CDR2 SVGIG (reference sequence). This CDR3 contains 16 residues. The CDR3 reads CAWSRPDRFANYGYTF. DNA for the CDR3: TGTGCCTGGAGTCGCCCGGACAGATTCGCTAACTATGGCTACACCTTC.